The rows below give T cell receptor beta chains drawn from one sample of a study of blood T cell repertoires in COVID-19. Clones were sequenced by immunoSEQ multiplex PCR, and TCRdb holds only the in-frame ones, with some missing. The data hold 200,000 to 300,000 clones, with more than 75% observed a single time. Sequencing used peripheral blood. The source is a man older than 75 with acute or convalescent COVID-19. Each CDR3 is given with its conserved first and last residue. A D gene is named only where the DNA matches it firmly. Where a row states a size, it is once, few, many or the class of an expanded clone; other rows omit it.

CDR3aa: CASSQERGRAANEQFF
CDR3nt: TGTGCCAGCAGCCAAGAGCGCGGGAGGGCCGCAAATGAGCAGTTCTTC
v_gene: TRBV3-1/TRBV3-2
j_gene: TRBJ2-1
abundance: .
d_gene: TRBD2

CDR3aa: CASSFDRARNYGYTF
CDR3nt: TGTGCCAGCAGCTTCGACAGGGCTCGTAACTATGGCTACACCTTC
v_gene: TRBV7-9
j_gene: TRBJ1-2
abundance: .
d_gene: TRBD1

CDR3aa: CASSQTWDRVYEQYF
CDR3nt: TGTGCCAGCAGCCAAACCTGGGACAGGGTATACGAGCAGTACTTC
v_gene: TRBV3-1/TRBV3-2
j_gene: TRBJ2-7
abundance: few
d_gene: TRBD1

CDR3aa: CASSAGTGLTYGYTF
CDR3nt: TGTGCCAGCAGTGCCGGGACTGGACTGACTTATGGCTACACCTTC
v_gene: TRBV28
j_gene: TRBJ1-2
abundance: .
d_gene: .

CDR3aa: CASSSPGGTNTEAFF
CDR3nt: TGTGCCAGCAGTTCTCCCGGGGGAACTAACACTGAAGCTTTCTTT
v_gene: TRBV6-5
j_gene: TRBJ1-1
abundance: once
d_gene: .

CDR3aa: CASSLGQTGYYYEQYF
CDR3nt: TGTGCCAGCAGTTTAGGGCAGACAGGGTACTACTACGAGCAGTACTTC
v_gene: TRBV27
j_gene: TRBJ2-7
abundance: .
d_gene: TRBD1

CDR3aa: CASSRERVNEQYF
CDR3nt: TGCGCCAGCAGCCGGGAGAGGGTAAACGAGCAGTACTTC
v_gene: TRBV5-1
j_gene: TRBJ2-7
abundance: .
d_gene: .

CDR3aa: CASRSQGPDTQYF
CDR3nt: TGTGCCAGCAGATCACAGGGCCCAGATACGCAGTATTTT
v_gene: TRBV6-5
j_gene: TRBJ2-3
abundance: .
d_gene: .

CDR3aa: CASRPTQKTNQPQHF
CDR3nt: TGTGCCAGCAGACCCACCCAGAAAACCAATCAGCCCCAGCATTTT
v_gene: TRBV28
j_gene: TRBJ1-5
abundance: .
d_gene: .

CDR3aa: CASSLGGARTDTQYF
CDR3nt: TGTGCCAGCAGTCTGGGGGGGGCGCGGACAGATACGCAGTATTTT
v_gene: TRBV27
j_gene: TRBJ2-3
abundance: .
d_gene: .

CDR3aa: CASSVTGEVYGYTF
CDR3nt: TGTGCCAGCAGCGTCACAGGGGAGGTCTATGGCTACACCTTC
v_gene: TRBV9
j_gene: TRBJ1-2
abundance: .
d_gene: TRBD1

CDR3aa: CASSQDPGGEQYF
CDR3nt: TGCGCCAGCAGCCAAGACCCAGGAGGCGAGCAGTACTTC
v_gene: TRBV4-1
j_gene: TRBJ2-7
abundance: .
d_gene: .

CDR3aa: CASSIGTVNTGELFF
CDR3nt: TGTGCCAGTAGTATAGGGACAGTGAACACCGGGGAGCTGTTTTTT
v_gene: TRBV19
j_gene: TRBJ2-2
abundance: once
d_gene: .

CDR3aa: CASSFGTRSNEQFF
CDR3nt: TGTGCCAGCAGCTTTGGGACTAGGTCGAATGAGCAGTTCTTC
v_gene: TRBV11-3
j_gene: TRBJ2-1
abundance: few
d_gene: TRBD2

CDR3aa: CASSVTLGQNNEQFF
CDR3nt: TGTGCCAGCAGCGTAACCCTGGGACAGAACAATGAGCAGTTCTTC
v_gene: TRBV9
j_gene: TRBJ2-1
abundance: .
d_gene: TRBD1

CDR3aa: CASSYLTDYEQYF
CDR3nt: TGTGCCAGCAGTTACTTGACAGACTACGAGCAGTACTTC
v_gene: TRBV6-5
j_gene: TRBJ2-7
abundance: .
d_gene: .

CDR3aa: CASSSSVMGTGSSGGIYEQYF
CDR3nt: TGTGCCAGCAGTTCCTCAGTGATGGGGACAGGGAGTAGCGGGGGGATATACGAGCAGTACTTC
v_gene: TRBV28
j_gene: TRBJ2-7
abundance: .
d_gene: .

CDR3aa: CASSMGQNQGYTF
CDR3nt: TGTGCCAGTAGTATGGGGCAGAACCAGGGCTACACCTTC
v_gene: TRBV19
j_gene: TRBJ1-2
abundance: .
d_gene: .

CDR3aa: CASSDGGQLLNQPQHF
CDR3nt: TGTGCCAGTAGCGACGGGGGGCAGTTACTAAATCAGCCCCAGCATTTT
v_gene: TRBV19
j_gene: TRBJ1-5
abundance: once
d_gene: .

CDR3aa: CASSPPGAINEKLFF
CDR3nt: TGTGCCAGCAGCCCCCCAGGGGCGATAAATGAAAAACTGTTTTTT
v_gene: TRBV28
j_gene: TRBJ1-4
abundance: .
d_gene: .

CDR3aa: CASCGTVGAPQHF
CDR3nt: TGTGCCAGCTGCGGGACAGTGGGAGCGCCCCAGCATTTT
v_gene: TRBV6-1
j_gene: TRBJ1-5
abundance: .
d_gene: TRBD1

CDR3aa: CASSSPGGLSYNEQFF
CDR3nt: TGTGCCAGCAGTTCCCCGGGGGGGCTTTCCTACAATGAGCAGTTCTTC
v_gene: TRBV28
j_gene: TRBJ2-1
abundance: .
d_gene: TRBD2

CDR3aa: CASSGLVGGETQYF
CDR3nt: TGTGCCAGCAGCGGACTAGTCGGGGGAGAGACCCAGTACTTC
v_gene: TRBV6-5
j_gene: TRBJ2-5
abundance: .
d_gene: TRBD2

CDR3aa: CASSSQAYNEQFF
CDR3nt: TGTGCCAGCAGTAGTCAGGCTTACAATGAGCAGTTCTTC
v_gene: TRBV6-5
j_gene: TRBJ2-1
abundance: few
d_gene: .

CDR3aa: CASSRTTGDTEAFF
CDR3nt: TGTGCCAGCAGCCGAACGACAGGGGACACTGAAGCTTTCTTT
v_gene: TRBV6-5
j_gene: TRBJ1-1
abundance: .
d_gene: TRBD1

CDR3aa: CASQPGANQPQHF
CDR3nt: TGTGCCAGCCAACCAGGGGCGAACCAGCCCCAGCATTTT
v_gene: TRBV2
j_gene: TRBJ1-5
abundance: .
d_gene: .

CDR3aa: CASSLVRGGYTF
CDR3nt: TGTGCCAGCAGCTTAGTTAGGGGGGGCTACACCTTC
v_gene: TRBV7-2
j_gene: TRBJ1-2
abundance: .
d_gene: .

CDR3aa: CATSSSLRSGANVLTF
CDR3nt: TGTGCCACCAGTTCGTCCCTCAGATCTGGGGCCAACGTCCTGACTTTC
v_gene: TRBV24-1
j_gene: TRBJ2-6
abundance: .
d_gene: .

CDR3aa: CASSLVLGETQYF
CDR3nt: TGTGCCAGCAGCTTAGTGTTGGGCGAGACCCAGTACTTC
v_gene: TRBV7-2
j_gene: TRBJ2-5
abundance: few
d_gene: .

CDR3aa: CASSLARGYGELFF
CDR3nt: TGTGCCAGCAGCTTGGCCCGGGGATACGGGGAGCTGTTTTTT
v_gene: TRBV5-5
j_gene: TRBJ2-2
abundance: .
d_gene: .

CDR3aa: CASSGGTSGIGELFF
CDR3nt: TGTGCCAGCAGCGGCGGGACTAGCGGGATCGGGGAGCTGTTTTTT
v_gene: TRBV3-1/TRBV3-2
j_gene: TRBJ2-2
abundance: .
d_gene: TRBD2

CDR3aa: CASSLGGQGVFGSPLHF
CDR3nt: TGTGCCAGCAGCTTAGGGGGACAGGGTGTATTCGGTTCACCCCTCCACTTT
v_gene: TRBV7-2
j_gene: TRBJ1-6
abundance: .
d_gene: TRBD1

CDR3aa: CASSQSQGGNIQYF
CDR3nt: TGTGCCAGCAGCCAGAGTCAGGGTGGAAACATTCAGTACTTC
v_gene: TRBV3-1/TRBV3-2
j_gene: TRBJ2-4
abundance: .
d_gene: .

CDR3aa: CATSDRGLGGNTEAFF
CDR3nt: TGTGCCACCAGTGACCGCGGTTTGGGAGGGAACACTGAAGCTTTCTTT
v_gene: TRBV24-1
j_gene: TRBJ1-1
abundance: .
d_gene: .

CDR3aa: CASMGGDLGKNIQYF
CDR3nt: TGTGCCAGCATGGGGGGGGATTTGGGCAAAAACATTCAGTACTTC
v_gene: TRBV6-5
j_gene: TRBJ2-4
abundance: .
d_gene: TRBD2